This T cell receptor (beta chain) comes out of a study of T cells in Graves' hyperthyroidism and ophthalmopathy (dated by TCRdb to 2018 to 2020). Looking at the study overall: Peripheral blood samples were taken at initial diagnosis, before any treatment was given. The 75 to 100 discovery patients were randomly split 7:3 into training and test sets. The study also compared thyroid tissue and blood T-cell repertoires from 5 to 7 Graves' hyperthyroidism patients. Prospective prediction of ophthalmopathy was tested in an independent validation cohort consisting of 18 to 20 hyperthyroidism patients and approximately 16 patients who later progressed to ophthalmopathy. A discovery cohort of about a hundred patients, roughly 43 with Graves' ophthalmopathy and about 58 with stable Graves' hyperthyroidism, was used to find distinguishing TCR V-J signatures. Once sampling was done, hyperthyroidism patients were given methimazole at a starting dose of 30 mg daily, whereas ophthalmopathy patients were given high-dose intravenous methylprednisolone. TCR Vbeta CDR3 sequencing of roughly 140 peripheral blood samples (under 45 ophthalmopathy, 75 or so hyperthyroidism and some 17 progressor patients) is reported in the paper.

On this clonotype itself: There is no known antigen for this receptor. No much larger clone is present one base from it, and per-base qualities are unavailable.

The V and J ends are trimmed by 8 bases and 2 bases, leaving 12 bases between them. The CDR3 has 14 amino acids, counting the end cysteine and phenylalanine. The sequence is cut down to CDR3 DNA, 42 bases in frame from base 1. The germline V gene yields SNHLY for CDR1 and FYNNEI for CDR2. TCR beta CDR3 regions were amplified from RNA transcripts. A first-round RT-PCR of the TCR CDR3 used the HTBI primer set with the Qiagen OneStep RT-PCR kit. Libraries were constructed in a second round of multiplex PCR, after which size selection and purification were carried out. Paired-end sequencing of the libraries was performed with 100 bp reads on an Illumina HiSeq2000. Regarding the original processing steps: SOAPnuke was used to process the raw data, with reads discarded if the reads contained adapters or uncalled bases, had a mean Phred below 15, or lacked an exact constant-primer or identifier match. COPE v1.2.5 was used to merge the high-quality paired reads, and each unique nucleotide sequence was defined as a clonotype. MiTCR v1.1 was used to align clonotypes to the IMGT TRBV, TRBD and TRBJ reference segments. Analysis was restricted to V-J combinations with a frequency above 0.0001, which covered 99.2% of repertoires. A TCS score was defined as the ratio of F50 (clonal expansion) to E x V (chaos), with BLOSUM62-based TCRdist applied between CDR3 peptides within each V-J. Welch's t-statistics and random forest reduced roughly 500 V-J features to about 13, which were used in a naive Bayes classifier (R e1071). TCRdb handled the public reads itself, with Q25 trimming in fastp and clone calling in MiXCR, and kept productive beta chains. Identical CDR3 protein sequences are pooled into one entry, listed with their most common genes and DNA. What appears here as the V and J calls and clone size reflects TCRdb's work, not the paper's. The table for this sample lists roughly 750,000 distinct CDR3 sequences; about a sixth of them were counted only once. Of the sample, under 9.5% is held by the ten largest clones.

A patient counted as having stable Graves' hyperthyroidism if no progression to ophthalmopathy occurred over 18 months of follow-up. Hyperthyroidism patients were aged 18 to 65 years and newly diagnosed, with disease duration of less than 2 months. The study excluded patients with uncontrolled infections, other autoimmune diseases, pregnancy or lactation. Diagnoses relied on clinical symptoms, serum thyroxine and TRAb, thyroid ultrasound and orbital computed tomography. PBMCs were separated from 8 to 10 ml of fresh peripheral blood using Ficoll-Paque density gradient centrifugation. Trizol reagent was used to extract total RNA, and RNA quality was then checked on an Agilent 2100 Bioanalyzer. Here is what the overall study found, with its caveats: A 13 V-J signature model separated ophthalmopathy from stable hyperthyroidism, with around 90% sensitivity and about 81% specificity in cross-validation and 80%/75% in testing. No statistical method was used to fix the sample size in advance, and group allocation was not hidden from the investigators. Most expanded thyroid clonotypes (frequency above 0.001) were also detected in blood, suggesting blood repertoires may reflect thyroid immune responses. In validation, the model predicted progression to ophthalmopathy a median of around six months before onset, with roughly 70% sensitivity and 72.22% specificity.

The chain is assembled from TRBV2 and TRBJ2-2; the D gene could be either TRBD1 or TRBD2, each agreeing at 5 bases. The source is a man younger than 30 with Graves' hyperthyroidism. The source material was blood. The DNA sequence is given as TGTGCCAGCGAGGGGAGCGAAAACACCGGGGAGCTGTTTTTT. The translation is CASEGSENTGELFF.